Listed here are 23 T cell receptor beta chains from one sample, sequenced in a study of post-analysis software for immune sequencing data. Broader study findings: Patients had higher frequencies than controls of five TRBV segments, including TRBV5-6, TRBV5-1 and TRBV20-1.

Incorporated into the TCR beta cDNA libraries were unique molecular identifiers, which served to reduce PCR and sequencing biases. Using its own MiXCR run on the PCR reads, TCRdb lists one record per CDR3 protein. The table shows roughly 730,000 distinct CDR3 sequences, with roughly 30% occurring only once. What these receptors recognize is not known. Source material: blood. These receptor sequences come from a girl under 18 with multiple sclerosis.

This chain links TRBV6-4 with TRBJ1-1; possible D gene TRBD1, 6 bases. Germline CDR1 MRHNA, CDR2 SNTAGT. Trimming took 4 bases from V and 4 from J, leaving 13 bases between them. The CDR3 is 14 amino acids. The CDR3 reads CASSVGGRSTEAFF. CDR3 DNA: TGTGCCAGCAGTGTTGGGGGGCGAAGCACTGAAGCTTTCTTT.

This chain connects TRBV5-1 to TRBJ2-3, with D perhaps matching TRBD1 (5 bases). The CDR3 covers 14 residues. The V gene lost 2 bases and the J gene lost 0 bases, with 7 bases spanning the gap. Germline CDR1 SGHRS, CDR2 YFSETQ. The CDR3 loop is CASSLRQSTDTQYF. Written as DNA, the CDR3 is TGCGCCAGCAGCTTACGACAGAGCACAGATACGCAGTATTTT. The full variable domain, completed using reference TRBV5-1 and TRBJ2-3, is KAGVTQTPRYLIKTRGQQVTLSCSPISGHRSVSWYQQTPGQGLQFLFEYFSETQRNKGNFPGRFSGRQFSNSRSEMNVSTLELGDSALYLCASSLRQSTDTQYFGPGTRLTVL.

The rearrangement joins TRBV20-1 to TRBJ1-5; no clear D. V lost 2 bases to trimming and J lost 0 bases, with 11 bases between them. Germline CDR1 and CDR2: DFQATT and SNEGSKA (reference sequence). The CDR3 consists of 15 residues. The CDR3 loop is CSARWAAGSNQPQHF. DNA for the CDR3: TGCAGTGCTAGATGGGCGGCAGGTAGCAATCAGCCCCAGCATTTT.

This chain uses TRBV20-1 with TRBJ1-5; D is unresolved. The CDR3 totals 15 residues. V dropped 7 bases and J dropped 3 bases, with 19 bases sitting between them. The germline V gene encodes CDR1 DFQATT and CDR2 SNEGSKA (reference sequence). The CDR3 sequence is CSGTEGAGYNQPQHF. Written as DNA, the CDR3 is TGCAGTGGGACGGAGGGCGCAGGATACAATCAGCCCCAGCATTTT.

This clonotype was detected a few times. This chain uses TRBV9 with TRBJ1-6; TRBD1 is a possible D gene (5 bases). Trimming removed 0 bases from V and 7 bases from J, with 11 bases in between. Germline V gene data show CDR1 as SGDLS and CDR2 as YYNGEE. CDR3 length equals 15 residues. CDR3 DNA: TGTGCCAGCAGCGTAGGGGACCCTACAAATTCACCCCTCCACTTT. Its protein product is CASSVGDPTNSPLHF.

This clonotype was detected only a few times. The chain couples TRBV4-3 to TRBJ2-3; tentatively, D is TRBD1 (6 bases). V was trimmed by 2 bases and J by 8 bases, leaving 11 bases between them. Germline CDR1 and CDR2: LGHNA and YSLEER. This CDR3 has 13 residues. The CDR3 DNA is TGCGCCAGCAGCCAACTCAGGGGCCGTACGCAGTATTTT. This encodes CASSQLRGRTQYF.

This clonotype was seen a few times. As DNA, the CDR3 is TGCAGTGGGGCTGGCGCAGGGTGGGATGAGCAGTTCTTC. Its translation: CSGAGAGWDEQFF. The gene calls are TRBV20-1 and TRBJ2-1, with D possibly being TRBD1 (5 bases). With 7 bases removed from V and 8 bases from J, the gap between germline ends came to 18 bases. Per germline, CDR1 DFQATT and CDR2 SNEGSKA (reference sequence). The CDR3 covers 13 residues.

The chain uses TRBV20-1 and TRBJ2-7, with D hard to call. Germline assignment: CDR1 DFQATT and CDR2 SNEGSKA (reference sequence). V was trimmed by 6 bases and J by 1 base, leaving 16 bases between them. This CDR3 comprises 14 residues. The CDR3 loop is CSAINLTGSYEQYF. DNA for the CDR3: TGCAGTGCCATAAACCTAACGGGTTCCTACGAGCAGTACTTC.

The J gene is TRBJ2-3, the V gene TRBV12-3 or TRBV12-4; D may match TRBD1 or TRBD2 (6 bases each). The ends were cut back, 6 bases at V and 0 bases at J, with 16 bases in the middle. The CDR3 totals 16 residues. The CDR3 reads CASRQQGTVSTDTQYF. The CDR3 DNA is TGTGCCAGCAGACAGCAGGGGACTGTAAGCACAGATACGCAGTATTTT.

The CDR3 DNA reads as TGTGCCACCCGGCCGAGGACAGGGAACACCGGGGAGCTGTTTTTT. It encodes CATRPRTGNTGELFF. This chain links TRBV25-1 with TRBJ2-2; 7 positions agree with TRBD1. Germline assignment: CDR1 MGHDK and CDR2 SYGVNS. This CDR3 is built from 15 residues. V shed 10 bases, J shed 1 base, and the junction held 9 bases outside the gene matches.

The chain has TRBV11-2 and TRBJ2-1, with TRBD2 matching 12 bases. CDR3 length: 15 residues. Germline CDR1 is SGHAT and CDR2 is FQNNGV. V was clipped by 7 bases and J by 12 bases; unmatched bases: 13. CDR3 DNA: TGTGCCAGCACCCACCCTAGCGGGGGGGCTACAAGGCAGTTCTTC. It yields the protein CASTHPSGGATRQFF.

This clonotype was counted between two and nine times. CDR3 loop: CASSSPGLAGTQTYNEQFF. Here the CDR3 DNA reads TGCGCCAGCAGCTCCCCAGGACTAGCGGGGACACAAACCTACAATGAGCAGTTCTTC. The rearrangement uses TRBV5-1 and TRBJ2-1; 12 positions agree with TRBD2. Germline CDR1 reads SGHRS; CDR2 reads YFSETQ. The CDR3 spans 19 residues. Unmatched junction bases numbered 12, after V lost 3 bases and J lost 2 bases.

This chain connects TRBV3-1 to TRBJ2-5; D gene uncertain. This CDR3 is built from 12 residues. Trimming took 0 bases from V and 6 from J, leaving 5 bases between them. Looked up from germline, CDR1 is LGHDT and CDR2 is YNNKEL (reference sequence). The CDR3 spells CASSQDFQTQYF. The DNA of the CDR3 is TGTGCCAGCAGCCAAGACTTTCAGACCCAGTACTTC.

The chain recombines TRBV28 with TRBJ2-3; D possibly uses TRBD1 or TRBD2 (5 bases each). The CDR3 runs 14 residues. CDR1 and CDR2 from the germline V gene are MDHEN and SYDVKM. Trimming took off 7 bases at V and 2 bases at J, with 13 bases between the two ends. The CDR3 DNA is TGTGCCAGCAAGGGGAGATTTTCCACAGATACGCAGTATTTT. It yields the protein CASKGRFSTDTQYF.

The chain couples TRBV6-1 to TRBJ2-7; D ambiguous. In germline, CDR1 is MNHNS, CDR2 SASEGT. The CDR3 loop spans 17 amino acids. Trimming cost V 4 bases and J 0 bases, with 19 bases left between them. The CDR3 spells CASSVVGTAWSSYEQYF. The CDR3 DNA follows: TGTGCCAGCAGTGTCGTAGGAACAGCCTGGAGCTCCTACGAGCAGTACTTC.

The V and J genes are TRBV29-1 and TRBJ2-5; D perhaps matches TRBD2 (5 bases). The V end was cut by 5 bases, the J end by 0 bases, with 16 bases between. Per germline, CDR1 SQVTM and CDR2 ANQGSEA. CDR3 length equals 15 residues. Written as DNA, the CDR3 is TGCAGCGTTCCAGACCCAAGCGGATACCAAGAGACCCAGTACTTC. This gives the protein CSVPDPSGYQETQYF.

The chain couples TRBV20-1 to TRBJ2-1; 9 positions agree with TRBD2. The CDR3 runs 18 residues. Germline trimming cut 1 base from V and 7 bases from J; bases unmatched to any gene: 17. Looked up from germline, CDR1 is DFQATT and CDR2 is SNEGSKA (reference sequence). CDR3 sequence reads: CSARVVEPGRGGINEQFF. In nucleotides, the CDR3 is TGCAGTGCTAGAGTTGTGGAGCCGGGGCGGGGGGGTATTAATGAGCAGTTCTTC.

V usage is TRBV3-1 and J usage is TRBJ2-1, with TRBD2 matching over 10 bases. This CDR3 spans 15 amino acids. V gave up 1 base and J gave up 10 bases; unmatched junction bases: 7. CDR1 LGHDT and CDR2 YNNKEL come from the germline V gene (reference sequence). The CDR3 is CASSQVTSGRAEQFF. The CDR3 DNA sequence: TGTGCCAGCAGCCAAGTGACTAGCGGGCGGGCGGAGCAGTTCTTC.

A few counts support this clonotype. In DNA form, the CDR3 reads TGTGCCAGCAGCGTAGGGGCAGGCCGCAATCAGCCCCAGCATTTT. Translated, it gives CASSVGAGRNQPQHF. This sequence joins TRBV9 and TRBJ1-5; D remains unclear. The CDR3 covers 15 residues. V lost 0 bases and J 2 bases, leaving 9 bases between the germline ends. From germline, CDR1 is SGDLS and CDR2 YYNGEE.

The table lists this clonotype with a few counts. The rearrangement uses TRBV25-1 and TRBJ2-1, with D unresolved. Germline assignment: CDR1 MGHDK and CDR2 SYGVNS. The CDR3 covers 15 residues. Deletions cut 2 bases from V and 8 bases from J, with 16 bases between. CDR3 DNA: TGTGCCAGCAGTGAAGGTCCCTCAATCATGGATGAGCAGTTCTTC. The encoded protein is CASSEGPSIMDEQFF.

The chain joins TRBV12-3 or TRBV12-4 to TRBJ2-1; the D is unclear. The CDR3 covers 13 residues. V lost 7 bases and J lost 4, with 11 bases in between. The CDR3 sequence: CASTPRLYNEQFF. In nucleotides, the CDR3 is TGTGCCAGCACCCCTCGGTTATACAATGAGCAGTTCTTC.

There are a few counts of this clonotype. The V and J genes are TRBV20-1 and TRBJ2-5; D unclear. Germline lookup yields CDR1 DFQATT and CDR2 SNEGSKA (reference sequence). The CDR3 sequence is 13 residues long. Trimming shortened V by 5 bases and J by 1 base, and 11 bases separated the two germline ends. This chain's CDR3 is CSAGPYTQETQYF. The DNA of the CDR3 is TGCAGTGCTGGACCGTATACCCAAGAGACCCAGTACTTC.

This rearrangement joins TRBV6-2 or TRBV6-3 to TRBJ2-4; D gene ambiguous. Per the germline V gene, CDR1 is MNHEY and CDR2 is SVGEGT. Trimming left V 3 bases short and J 0 bases short, with 12 bases between. CDR3 length equals 16 residues. Written as DNA, the CDR3 is TGTGCCAGCAGTTATACTCTGGGCCTAGCCAAAAACATTCAGTACTTC. Translated, it gives CASSYTLGLAKNIQYF.